A single count supports the clone carrying this TCR beta chain. Per the authors' pipeline: The assay estimated nucleated cells by amplifying reference gene primers. Some clones are missing from TCRdb's copy, which holds only in-frame ones; the method was immunoSEQ multiplex PCR. V, J and clone size are those of that table, while D and trimming were read from the DNA. The sample consists of about 190,000 clones, roughly 84% of them appearing once. The data originate from a study of blood T cell repertoires in COVID-19. Whole-study context: Samples of COVID-19 (acute and convalescent) were obtained from the United States, Italy and Spain. PBMCs, B-cell-depleted T cells, or T cells provided the cDNA or gDNA that made up the material.

Looked up from germline, CDR1 is MNHEY and CDR2 is SVGAGI. The CDR3 length is 16 residues. Deletions cut 0 bases from V and 5 bases from J, with 16 bases between. This rearrangement joins TRBV6-5 to TRBJ2-5; D is possibly TRBD2 (7 bases). The sequenced sample was peripheral blood. This clonotype was obtained from a woman aged 40 to 50 who had recovered from COVID-19. The CDR3 protein is CASSYSTGGGWETQYF. CDR3 bases: TGTGCCAGCAGTTACTCGACGGGGGGCGGCTGGGAGACCCAGTACTTC.